This T cell receptor beta chain was found in a study of T cell changes during pregnancy in multiple sclerosis (dated by TCRdb to between 2018 and 2020). Context from the whole study: The study looked at changes in the T cell repertoire across pregnancy in women with multiple sclerosis.

As to this clone: This clone's antigen is unknown. No base qualities exist here, and no much larger clone lies one base off it.

CDR1 and CDR2 are read off the germline V gene as SGHVS and FNYEAQ. Cut back by 0 bases and 2 bases, the V and J ends lie 5 bases apart. The CDR3 has 13 amino acids, counting the end cysteine and phenylalanine. The only DNA kept is the CDR3, 39 bases in frame from the first base. Libraries were made using the immunoSEQ multiplex PCR assay. The table comes from immuneACCESS by way of TCRdb, which keeps in-frame sequences with V and J called. Part of the clones is missing from these tables; in studies checked, under half for an unresolved V gene and the rest for unknown reasons. Here the sample has tens of thousands of clones; roughly 93% occur a single time. The top ten clones comprise 0.35% of the sample.

This clonotype originated in a female donor with multiple sclerosis, enrolled in a pregnancy study. The sample was CD4+ T cells from peripheral blood mononuclear cells, taken after pregnancy. Here the chain combines TRBV7-6 and TRBJ2-7; the D gene remains uncertain. The DNA sequence is as follows: TGTGCCAGCAGCTTAGCCCCAGCCTACGAGCAGTACTTC. Its protein product is CASSLAPAYEQYF.